One and the same sample provided the 22 T cell receptor beta chains below, sequenced in a study of PD-L1 blockade in urothelial cancer (dated by TCRdb to 2015 to 2018). The library was prepared using the immunoSEQ multiplex PCR assay. TCRdb obtained this table from immuneACCESS and retained in-frame rearrangements with V and J assigned. These tables miss some clones; where compared with another copy, unresolved V genes account for less than half of the shortfall, and the remainder is unexplained. In all, the sample holds approximately 71,000 clones, and 65% to 85% of those were seen once. The ten largest clonotypes hold over 8.5% of the sample. Sample time point, as interpreted from the label and publication: pretreatment peripheral blood. The sequencing used PBMCs, collected around atezolizumab (anti-PD-L1) treatment. The receptors stem from a woman between 65 and 79 years old with urothelial cancer.

This clone was seen just once. The chain combines TRBV7-6 with TRBJ1-6; no reliable D call. The V and J ends lost 2 bases and 10 bases respectively, with 6 bases between them. The V gene's germline CDR1 is SGHVS and CDR2 FNYEAQ. The CDR3 covers 12 residues. The CDR3 is CASSLIQSPLHF. CDR3 bases: TGTGCCAGCAGCTTAATCCAATCACCCCTCCACTTT.

The chain employs TRBV30 and TRBJ2-5, with 12 nucleotides matching TRBD2. Germline lookup yields CDR1 GTSNPN and CDR2 SVGIG (reference sequence). This CDR3 region has 15 residues. V dropped 3 bases and J dropped 5; count of bases not matched to a gene: 7. In DNA, the CDR3 is TGTGCCTGGAGACCTAAGGGACTAGCGGGTGAGACCCAGTACTTC. It codes for CAWRPKGLAGETQYF.

The chain joins TRBV4-1 to TRBJ1-3; D call uncertain. The germline CDR1 and CDR2 sequences are MGHRA and YSYEKL. There are 13 residues in the CDR3. V was pared by 4 bases and J by 1 base, with 5 bases between. The chain's CDR3 is CASSPRSGNTIYF. The DNA for the CDR3 is TGCGCCAGCAGCCCCAGATCTGGAAACACCATATATTTT.

The chain uses TRBV28 and TRBJ2-1, with 7 bases identical to TRBD2. This CDR3 has 15 residues. J lost 3 bases, V lost 4 bases, and 6 bases had no gene match. CDR1 and CDR2 (germline): MDHEN, SYDVKM. CDR3 sequence reads: CASSYGASGYNEQFF. CDR3 nucleotide sequence: TGTGCCAGCAGTTACGGGGCTAGCGGCTACAATGAGCAGTTCTTC.

This clone has a handful of counts. V and J are TRBV5-1 and TRBJ2-1, with 10 positions matching TRBD1. Germline trimming cut 4 bases from V and 5 bases from J; bases unmatched to any gene: 6. The CDR3 consists of 15 residues. CDR1 and CDR2 from the germline V gene are SGHRS and YFSETQ. DNA for the CDR3: TGCGCCAGCAGCGGCGGGACAGGGGAACACAATGAGCAGTTCTTC. Amino acids: CASSGGTGEHNEQFF.

The CDR3 region has the DNA TGTGCCAGCAGTAGGGTTATGAGCGGGAGACGCACAGATACGCAGTATTTT. As protein: CASSRVMSGRRTDTQYF. The rearrangement links TRBV28 to TRBJ2-3; 8 bases map to TRBD2. The trim removed 5 bases at V and 1 base at J, leaving 11 bases unmatched. Germline V gives CDR1 MDHEN, CDR2 SYDVKM. The CDR3 contains 17 residues.

The rearrangement joins TRBV9 to TRBJ2-3; tentatively, D is TRBD2 (6 bases). V gave up 4 bases and J gave up 4 bases, with 19 bases separating them. CDR3 length equals 16 residues. The germline CDR1 and CDR2 sequences are SGDLS and YYNGEE. The CDR3 sequence: CASSPRLGGEADTQYF. The CDR3 DNA is TGTGCCAGCAGCCCTCGCCTTGGCGGGGAGGCAGATACGCAGTATTTT. The full variable domain, its missing parts supplied by reference TRBV9 and TRBJ2-3, is DSGVTQTPKHLITATGQRVTLRCSPRSGDLSVYWYQQSLDQGLQFLIQYYNGEERAKGNILERFSAQQFPDLHSELNLSSLELGDSALYFCASSPRLGGEADTQYFGPGTRLTVL.

The CDR3 DNA reads as TGTGCCAGCAGTTACACTGTTTGGGACAGGGGCTACGAGCAGTACTTC. Its protein is CASSYTVWDRGYEQYF. The chain has TRBV6-5 and TRBJ2-7; 10 bases match TRBD1. The CDR3 spans 16 residues. Germline trimming cut 2 bases from V and 3 bases from J; bases unmatched to any gene: 7. In germline, CDR1 is MNHEY, CDR2 SVGAGI.

V gene TRBV19 combines with J gene TRBJ2-5; D is unresolved. V lost 9 bases to trimming and J lost 3 bases, with 14 bases between them. Germline CDR1 reads LNHDA; CDR2 reads SQIVND (reference sequence). This CDR3 has 13 amino acids. CDR3 in DNA: TGTGCCAGCCGATCCCAGGAAGAAGAGACCCAGTACTTC. It translates to CASRSQEEETQYF.

V gene TRBV2 combines with J gene TRBJ1-2; D perhaps matches TRBD1 (5 bases). Germline V CDR1 and CDR2: SNHLY, FYNNEI. Trimming removed 4 bases from V and 13 bases from J, with 22 bases in between. The length of the CDR3 is 14 residues. Here the CDR3 reads CASSGRGWLEDFTF. CDR3 nucleotide sequence: TGTGCCAGCAGTGGGAGGGGTTGGCTCGAAGATTTCACCTTC.

In this sample, this clone turned up a few times. The J gene is TRBJ2-5, the V gene TRBV10-2; 9 bases are a match to TRBD2. The V gene's germline CDR1 is WSHSY and CDR2 SAAADI. CDR3 length: 17 residues. The V gene end was trimmed by 3 bases and the J gene end by 4 bases; junction bases not matched to a gene: 12. For the CDR3, the DNA is TGCGCCAGCAGTGACTGGGGTGGCGGGGGGGCCTCAGAGACCCAGTACTTC. It specifies CASSDWGGGGASETQYF.

The CDR3 coding sequence is TGCGCCAGCAGCCAAGCCAGATATAATGAAAAACTGTTTTTT. It specifies CASSQARYNEKLFF. The chain links TRBV4-3 to TRBJ1-4; D call uncertain. The length of the CDR3 is 14 residues. V dropped 1 base and J dropped 4 bases, with 7 bases sitting between them. Germline CDR1 is LGHNA and CDR2 is YSLEER.

The V call is TRBV27, the J call TRBJ2-7, with TRBD2 as a possible D gene (6 bases). There are 13 residues in the CDR3. The V and J ends lost 2 bases and 1 base respectively, with 6 bases between them. The germline V gene encodes CDR1 MNHEY and CDR2 SMNVEV (reference sequence). CDR3 residues: CASSLAGSYEQYF. The CDR3 DNA reads as TGTGCCAGCAGTTTAGCGGGATCCTACGAGCAGTACTTC.

The count of this clone is one. This chain uses TRBV28 with TRBJ2-1, with 7 bases identical to TRBD2. Germline lookup yields CDR1 MDHEN and CDR2 SYDVKM. The ends lost 8 bases at V and 8 bases at J; junction bases unmatched: 12. The CDR3 totals 14 residues. The CDR3 DNA reads as TGTGCCAGCCTTCGGACTAGAATTCGGGATGAGCAGTTCTTC. Its protein is CASLRTRIRDEQFF. Full variable domain (remainder filled in from reference TRBV28 and TRBJ2-1): DVKVTQSSRYLVKRTGEKVFLECVQDMDHENMFWYRQDPGLGLRLIYFSYDVKMKEKGDIPEGYSVSREKKERFSLILESASTNQTSMYLCASLRTRIRDEQFFGPGTRLTVL.

This clone was counted a few times. The rearrangement joins TRBV15 to TRBJ2-7, with a weak D call TRBD2 (9 bases). The CDR3 spans 22 residues. CDR1 and CDR2 (germline): LNHNV, YYDKDF (reference sequence). The V end lost 0 bases, the J end lost 7 bases, and 37 bases lay between the germline ends. In nucleotides, the CDR3 is TGTGCCACCAGCAGAGATCTCGTGGCGGCAGGGGGCGGCGGCGGGAGGGCTGCTGAGCAGTACTTC. This translates into CATSRDLVAAGGGGGRAAEQYF.

The chain couples TRBV5-6 to TRBJ2-7; 8 bases align to TRBD1. The CDR3 has 15 residues. Germline trimming cut 4 bases from V and 5 bases from J; bases unmatched to any gene: 11. Germline V CDR1 and CDR2: SGHDT, YYEEEE. Written as DNA, the CDR3 is TGTGCCAGCAGCCGACTAGGGGACAGGTACGACGAGCAGTACTTC. It is translated as CASSRLGDRYDEQYF.

The V and J genes are TRBV7-9 and TRBJ1-2; TRBD1 matches at 8 bases. The CDR3 covers 13 residues. CDR1 is SEHNR and CDR2 is FQNEAQ in the germline V gene (reference sequence). V lost 6 bases and J lost 7; bases outside the gene matches: 7. In DNA, the CDR3 is TGTGCCAGCAGTCCCCAGGGGGCTCTTGGCTACACCTTC. This gives the protein CASSPQGALGYTF. Filled out from reference TRBV7-9 and TRBJ1-2, the complete variable domain reads DTGVSQNPRHKITKRGQNVTFRCDPISEHNRLYWYRQTLGQGPEFLTYFQNEAQLEKSRLLSDRFSAERPKGSFSTLEIQRTEQGDSAMYLCASSPQGALGYTFGSGTRLTVV.

The chain joins TRBV10-3 to TRBJ2-5; D is unclear. Deletions cut 6 bases from V and 7 bases from J, with 9 bases between. The CDR3 length is 11 residues. CDR1 and CDR2 (germline): ENHRY, SYGVKD. CDR3 bases: TGTGCCATCAGGGAAGAGGTGACCCAGTACTTC. It codes for CAIREEVTQYF.

The chain carries TRBV19 and TRBJ2-5, with 8 positions matching TRBD2. Germline lookup yields CDR1 LNHDA and CDR2 SQIVND (reference sequence). CDR3 length: 14 residues. With V trimmed by 2 bases and J by 3 bases, 2 bases remained unmatched. The CDR3 DNA reads as TGTGCCAGTAGTATAATTAGCGGGGAAGAGACCCAGTACTTC. Translated: CASSIISGEETQYF.

The genes are TRBV27 and TRBJ1-1; 8 nucleotides align to TRBD1. Germline V CDR1 and CDR2: MNHEY, SMNVEV (reference sequence). The length of the CDR3 is 13 residues. With V trimmed by 5 bases and J by 4 bases, 3 bases remained unmatched. The CDR3 sequence: CASSPTGVTEAFF. The DNA for the CDR3 is TGTGCCAGCAGTCCGACAGGGGTCACTGAAGCTTTCTTT.

This clone has only a few counts. V usage is TRBV19 and J usage is TRBJ1-3; D not resolved. Per the germline V gene, CDR1 is LNHDA and CDR2 is SQIVND (reference sequence). This CDR3 spans 14 amino acids. The V end was cut by 5 bases, the J end by 3 bases, with 11 bases between. The CDR3 sequence: CASSEGYGGNTIYF. The CDR3 DNA is TGTGCCAGTAGTGAGGGTTATGGTGGAAACACCATATATTTT. The variable domain in full, completed from reference TRBV19 and TRBJ1-3, reads DGGITQSPKYLFRKEGQNVTLSCEQNLNHDAMYWYRQDPGQGLRLIYYSQIVNDFQKGDIAEGYSVSREKKESFPLTVTSAQKNPTAFYLCASSEGYGGNTIYFGEGSWLTVV.

This clone has more than one count but fewer than ten. This chain links TRBV5-4 with TRBJ2-2, with 10 bases identical to TRBD1. CDR3 length: 14 residues. V gave up 4 bases and J gave up 6 bases; unmatched junction bases: 3. CDR1 is SGHNT and CDR2 is YYREEE in the germline V gene (reference sequence). CDR3 amino acids: CASSVGTGAGELFF. The CDR3 DNA sequence: TGTGCCAGCAGCGTGGGGACAGGGGCCGGGGAGCTGTTTTTT.